The T cell receptor beta chain under discussion was sequenced for a study of T cells in localized non-small cell lung cancer. The CDR3 is made up of 13 amino acids. In germline, CDR1 is MNHNS, CDR2 SASEGT. V lost 6 bases and J 6 bases, leaving 14 bases between the germline ends. Profiled with immunoSEQ multiplex PCR; TCRdb holds only in-frame clones, not every one. The sample yields approximately 100,000 clones, roughly 93% seen once. Regarding this clone: The antigen is not known.

Study conclusions and caveats: Investigators sequenced only a single tumor region, leaving heterogeneity possible. In the blood, greater T cell density corresponded to longer overall survival. Adjacent lung was found to contain a median roughly 58 of the top 100 tumor clones.

The origin of this receptor is a woman aged 40-70 years with stage II squamous cell lung carcinoma. This specimen consisted of PBMCs, obtained before any cancer treatment. J is TRBJ1-1 and V is TRBV6-1; no firm D call. The CDR3 DNA reads TGTGCCAGCAGCCGACTCCCCGCGGCTGAAGCTTTCTTT. It translates to CASSRLPAAEAFF.